This TCR beta chain came from a study of CD8+ T cells in alopecia areata. Looking at the study overall: Among treated patients, oral tofacitinib was administered at 5 to 10 mg twice daily.

Study findings and constraints: Patients displayed less clarity in TCR sharing than mice, a finding possibly related to HLA.

The ends were cut back, 2 bases at V and 2 bases at J, with 3 bases in the middle. This CDR3 contains 12 residues. The germline V gene has CDR1 MDHEN and CDR2 SYDVKM. Comment on this clone: Its matching antigen is unknown.

Collected material from alopecia areata patients comprised lesional scalp punch biopsies and peripheral blood. Sorted out of PBMCs were CD4+ T cells and CD8+ T cells. Once RNA had been extracted, it was reverse transcribed into cDNA to act as the sequencing template. Method: immunoSEQ multiplex PCR; TCRdb's copy keeps in-frame clones and lacks some. The profile covers roughly 120,000 clones, with more than 30% appearing a single time and roughly 3.2% taken by the ten largest. This chain joins TRBV28 and TRBJ1-2, with D unresolved. The receptor's source is a human donor with alopecia areata. The specimen was CD4+ T cells sorted from blood. CDR3 sequence (DNA): TGTGCCAGCAGTTTAGGGAACTATGGCTACACCTTC. Its translation is CASSLGNYGYTF.